This TCR beta chain is from a study of blood T cell repertoires in COVID-19. Study background: T cells, B-cell-depleted T cells, or PBMCs supplied cDNA or gDNA.

TCRdb's table, derived via immunoSEQ multiplex PCR, lists solely in-frame clones and lacks some. The sample has 110,000 or so clones; roughly 80% are singletons. V lost 6 bases, J lost 2 bases, and 22 bases lay in between. From germline, CDR1 is LNHDA and CDR2 SQIVND (reference sequence). The CDR3 length is 17 residues. This clone was detected only once. The clonotype originates from a man aged 50 to 59 with acute or convalescent COVID-19. The chain combines TRBV19 with TRBJ1-2, with D hard to call. The sample taken for sequencing was peripheral blood. The CDR3: CASSSSTAQAINYGYTF. CDR3 in DNA: TGTGCCAGTAGCTCCTCCACGGCGCAGGCAATAAACTATGGCTACACCTTC.